The next 22 T cell receptor beta chains were all read from a single sample in a study of post-analysis software for immune sequencing data. These receptors have no identified antigens. Broader study findings: Higher frequency in patients than in controls was seen for roughly five TRBV segments, with TRBV5-6, TRBV5-1 and TRBV20-1 among them.

Unique molecular identifiers featured in each of the TCR beta cDNA libraries. Each CDR3 protein gets one entry after TCRdb re-called the PCR reads with MiXCR. The sample has some 260,000 distinct CDR3 sequences; 35% to 40% are singletons. Sequenced input: blood. These receptors all come from a girl aged 10-17 years with multiple sclerosis.

This clonotype came up a few times. The chain employs TRBV7-8 and TRBJ1-1; no definite D call. Looked up from germline, CDR1 is SGHVS and CDR2 is FQNEAQ. Trimming shortened V by 5 bases and J by 4 bases, and 14 bases separated the two germline ends. This CDR3 spans 14 amino acids. CDR3 protein: CASSPGVGSTEAFF. In DNA form, the CDR3 reads TGTGCCAGCAGCCCCGGCGTTGGTAGCACTGAAGCTTTCTTT.

The V and J genes are TRBV29-1 and TRBJ1-1; unclear D gene. Germline-derived CDR1 and CDR2 are SQVTM and ANQGSEA. Trimming cost V 7 bases and J 3 bases, with 15 bases left between them. This CDR3 is 13 amino acids long. This CDR3 is CSASRGRDTEAFF. In DNA, the CDR3 is TGCAGCGCCTCCCGGGGTAGGGACACTGAAGCTTTCTTT.

V gene TRBV24-1 combines with J gene TRBJ1-5; D is possibly TRBD1 (6 bases). In germline, CDR1 is KGHDR, CDR2 SFDVKD. The CDR3 length is 14 residues. V was trimmed by 9 bases and J by 3 bases, leaving 14 bases between them. CDR3 residues: CATAQGGSNQPQHF. The CDR3 DNA follows: TGTGCCACCGCTCAAGGGGGATCCAATCAGCCCCAGCATTTT.

In regard to this clonotype: This may be a read error: a much more frequent sequence differs by one nucleotide. The chain combines TRBV7-9 with TRBJ1-1; D not resolved. Trimming took off 1 base at V and 6 bases at J, with 9 bases between the two ends. Germline V gene lookup returns CDR1 SEHNR and CDR2 FQNEAQ (reference sequence). The CDR3 extends over 13 amino acids. The CDR3 DNA follows: TGTGCCAGCAGCTTAGGTGAGAATCCTGAAGCTTTCTTT. Protein product: CASSLGENPEAFF. Complete variable domain (other parts from reference TRBV7-9 and TRBJ1-1): DTGVSQNPRHKITKRGQNVTFRCDPISEHNRLYWYRQTLGQGPEFLTYFQNEAQLEKSRLLSDRFSAERPKGSFSTLEIQRTEQGDSAMYLCASSLGENPEAFFGQGTRLTVV.

The CDR3 DNA is TGTGCCAGCAGTACAACGGGACAGGACACCGGGGAGCTGTTTTTT. This gives the protein CASSTTGQDTGELFF. This rearrangement joins TRBV12-3 or TRBV12-4 to TRBJ2-2; 8 nucleotides line up with TRBD1. The trim removed 5 bases at V and 3 bases at J, leaving 5 bases unmatched. CDR3 size: 15 residues.

A word on this clonotype: A much larger clone is a single base away; this may be a read error. V usage is TRBV20-1 and J usage is TRBJ2-1; 7 bases line up with TRBD2. The J call could be wrong; TRBJ2-7 is a better fit for the DNA end. The CDR3 sequence is 14 residues long. Germline V gene sequence: CDR1 DFQATT, CDR2 SNEGSKA (reference sequence). CDR3 nucleotide sequence: TGCAGTGCCACTAGCGCGAGCGGAGTCAATGAGCAGTACTTC. This translates into CSATSASGVNEQYF.

The gene calls are TRBV20-1 and TRBJ2-2; no definite D call. Germline CDR1 DFQATT, CDR2 SNEGSKA (reference sequence). CDR3 length equals 15 residues. The V and J ends lost 6 bases and 1 base respectively, with 15 bases between them. Written as DNA, the CDR3 is TGCAGTGCCGAGGATCCCAAGGAGAACACCGGGGAGCTGTTTTTT. It translates to CSAEDPKENTGELFF.

In this sample, this clonotype turned up many times. This rearrangement joins TRBV20-1 to TRBJ1-5; maybe TRBD1 (5 bases). This CDR3 is built from 14 residues. V was shortened by 6 bases and J by 5 bases, with 17 bases between the two germline ends. Germline assignment: CDR1 DFQATT and CDR2 SNEGSKA (reference sequence). CDR3 protein: CSAGDPGLDQPQHF. CDR3 DNA sequence: TGCAGTGCCGGTGATCCAGGGTTGGATCAGCCCCAGCATTTT.

This clonotype was detected ten times or more. The CDR3 region has the DNA TGTGCCAGCAGCCAGGCAGACAGGACCAGCAATGAGCAGTTCTTC. Protein sequence: CASSQADRTSNEQFF. The J gene is TRBJ2-1, the V gene TRBV7-9; D may be TRBD1 (6 bases). Trimming removed 5 bases at V and 6 bases at J, with 17 bases between. CDR1 and CDR2 (germline): SEHNR, FQNEAQ (reference sequence). This CDR3 comprises 15 residues. The entire variable domain, with the rest obtained from reference TRBV7-9 and TRBJ2-1, is as follows: DTGVSQNPRHKITKRGQNVTFRCDPISEHNRLYWYRQTLGQGPEFLTYFQNEAQLEKSRLLSDRFSAERPKGSFSTLEIQRTEQGDSAMYLCASSQADRTSNEQFFGPGTRLTVL.

Remarks on this clonotype: A much bigger clone sits one base away, suggesting this may be a read error. This chain joins TRBV4-2 and TRBJ2-5; weak D call: TRBD2 (5 bases). CDR1 is LGHNA, CDR2 YNFKEQ, per germline. The V end lost 3 bases, the J end lost 11 bases, and 22 bases lay between the germline ends. The CDR3 is made up of 15 amino acids. The CDR3 is CASSHMSGSYNEQYF. In DNA, the CDR3 is TGTGCCAGCAGCCATATGAGCGGCTCCTACAATGAGCAGTACTTC.

This clonotype showed up many times. The chain has TRBV29-1 and TRBJ1-2, with TRBD1 identical over 8 bases. V lost 3 bases, J lost 4 bases, and 4 bases stayed unmatched. Germline loops: CDR1 SQVTM, CDR2 ANQGSEA. This CDR3 comprises 13 residues. This CDR3 is CSVDRGRGYGYTF. The CDR3 region has the DNA TGCAGCGTTGACAGGGGGCGCGGCTATGGCTACACCTTC.

This clonotype was observed many times. The rearrangement uses TRBV5-1 and TRBJ1-2; D is unclear. Trimming removed 0 bases at V and 8 bases at J, with 8 bases between. CDR1 and CDR2 (germline): SGHRS, YFSETQ. The CDR3 has 12 amino acids. The CDR3 region has the DNA TGCGCCAGCAGCTTGGTAGGGAGCGGCTACACCTTC. This codes for CASSLVGSGYTF.

A word on this clonotype: This may arise from a read error, as a much more abundant clone is one base away. This sequence joins TRBV12-3 or TRBV12-4 and TRBJ1-1; 7 bases match TRBD1. CDR3 length equals 15 residues. The CDR3, as DNA: TGTGCCGGCAGTTCGACAGGGCTTGAGAACACTGAAGCTTTCTTT. Protein: CAGSSTGLENTEAFF.

The J gene is TRBJ2-2, the V gene TRBV29-1, with TRBD2 matching 12 bases. V lost 7 bases, J lost 4 bases, and 4 bases stayed unmatched. The CDR3 has 14 amino acids. Germline V gene data show CDR1 as SQVTM and CDR2 as ANQGSEA. CDR3 DNA: TGCAGCGCCCTAGCGGGAGGGCCCACCGGGGAGCTGTTTTTT. Amino acid sequence: CSALAGGPTGELFF.

This clonotype is a singleton in its sample. The chain has TRBV5-1 and TRBJ2-3, with D uncertain. The CDR3 totals 12 residues. V lost 3 bases, J lost 5 bases, and 7 bases lay in between. From germline, CDR1 is SGHRS and CDR2 YFSETQ. CDR3 DNA sequence: TGCGCCAGCAGCTCGTCACAAGATACGCAGTATTTT. Translating gives CASSSSQDTQYF.

This clonotype showed up many times. CDR3 sequence (DNA): TGTGCCAGCAGCTTAGCCTTTGTGGATGAGCAGTTCTTC. It codes for CASSLAFVDEQFF. J is TRBJ2-1 and V is TRBV7-6; D is uncertain. The germline gives CDR1 SGHVS, CDR2 FNYEAQ. The CDR3 has 13 amino acids. V lost 0 bases, J lost 8 bases, and 8 bases lay in between.

This clonotype was detected a few times. A much larger clonotype is one base distant, so this may be a read error. The chain is built from TRBV27 and TRBJ2-1, with 8 positions matching TRBD2. The CDR3 contains 13 residues. CDR1 MNHEY and CDR2 SMNVEV come from the germline V gene (reference sequence). Unmatched junction bases numbered 13, after V lost 8 bases and J lost 13 bases. CDR3 amino acids: CASRGLVQETQFF. The CDR3 DNA reads as TGTGCCAGCCGGGGACTAGTTCAAGAGACCCAGTTCTTC.

This clonotype was observed at least ten times. V usage is TRBV6-2 or TRBV6-3 and J usage is TRBJ2-3, with 7 bases matching TRBD2. Looked up from germline, CDR1 is MNHEY and CDR2 is SVGEGT. V dropped 7 bases and J dropped 3; count of bases not matched to a gene: 10. There are 15 residues in the CDR3. The CDR3 here is CASNGGAGRTDTQYF. DNA of the CDR3: TGTGCCAGCAATGGGGGAGCGGGAAGGACAGATACGCAGTATTTT.

This clonotype was counted ten times or more. This rearrangement joins TRBV29-1 to TRBJ2-3; D may be TRBD1 (5 bases). Trimming left V 1 base short and J 5 bases short, with 16 bases between. CDR1 is SQVTM, CDR2 ANQGSEA, per germline. CDR3 length: 15 residues. Here the CDR3 DNA reads TGCAGCGTTGAAGGATACAGGCGGTTGGAAGATACGCAGTATTTT. It codes for CSVEGYRRLEDTQYF.

This clonotype was observed many times. The CDR3 DNA sequence: TGCAGTCCCAGGACTAGCGGGGGTTCAGATACGCAGTATTTT. Protein product: CSPRTSGGSDTQYF. The gene calls are TRBV20-1 and TRBJ2-3; 13 nucleotides align to TRBD2. The germline V gene has CDR1 DFQATT and CDR2 SNEGSKA (reference sequence). Germline trimming cut 8 bases from V and 4 bases from J; bases unmatched to any gene: 6. The CDR3 totals 14 residues.

Worth noting for this clonotype: Compared with germline, one end of the junction differs, possibly owing to a read error. The chain links TRBV28 to TRBJ1-1; D possibly corresponds to TRBD1 (6 bases). The CDR3 covers 17 residues. CDR1 and CDR2 (germline): MDHEN, SYDVKM. In DNA, the CDR3 is TGTACCAGCAGTTCCTTCGGACAGTTCGGGGTTCGCACTGAAGCTTTCTTT. Its translation is CTSSSFGQFGVRTEAFF.

This clonotype was recorded many times. CDR3 DNA: TGTGCCACCAGTGAGGTGGGCCTTAACTATGGCTACACCTTC. Translated: CATSEVGLNYGYTF. The chain links TRBV24-1 to TRBJ1-2, with unresolved D. CDR1 is KGHDR, CDR2 SFDVKD, per germline. The CDR3 runs 14 residues. V lost 4 bases, J lost 1 base, and 9 bases lay in between.